Below are 27 T cell receptor beta chains sequenced from a single sample in a study of blood T cell repertoires in COVID-19. This table comes from immunoSEQ multiplex PCR, and its TCRdb copy is limited to in-frame clones, with some not included. The sample lists 25,000 to 35,000 clones; 72% were seen once. The sequencing sample was made of peripheral blood. These receptor sequences come from a boy under 10 years old with active or convalescent COVID-19.

The chain combines TRBV28 with TRBJ1-2; D remains ambiguous. The CDR3 spans 11 residues. V was clipped by 8 bases and J by 2 bases, with 6 bases between them. The germline CDR1 and CDR2 sequences are MDHEN and SYDVKM. CDR3 region: CASEVNYGYTF. DNA of the CDR3: TGTGCCAGCGAGGTAAACTATGGCTACACCTTC.

The chain links TRBV9 to TRBJ2-1; TRBD2 is a possible D gene (5 bases). CDR1 and CDR2 (germline): SGDLS, YYNGEE. The CDR3 length is 18 residues. Trimming removed 0 bases from V and 0 bases from J, with 16 bases in between. The CDR3 loop is CASSVGVERPFSYNEQFF. The CDR3, as DNA: TGTGCCAGCAGCGTAGGCGTTGAGCGGCCTTTCTCCTACAATGAGCAGTTCTTC.

As concerns this clone: The germline gene is not matched at one end of the junction; a read error may be the cause. V usage is TRBV7-9 and J usage is TRBJ1-1; 10 nucleotides align to TRBD1. The CDR3 has 13 residues. Germline CDR1 and CDR2: SEHNR and FQNEAQ (reference sequence). CDR3 region: CASSLIGDRGLAF. The CDR3 region has the DNA TGTGCCAGCAGCTTAATAGGTGACAGGGGGCTTGCCTTT.

The gene calls are TRBV6-5 and TRBJ1-1; D call uncertain. CDR3 length equals 15 residues. The V gene lost 6 bases and the J gene lost 0 bases, with 14 bases spanning the gap. Germline assignment: CDR1 MNHEY and CDR2 SVGAGI. This CDR3 reads CASRVTSGVNTEAFF. The CDR3 DNA sequence: TGTGCCAGCAGAGTTACATCGGGAGTGAACACTGAAGCTTTCTTT.

V usage is TRBV30 and J usage is TRBJ1-4, with 11 bases aligning to TRBD1. The germline gives CDR1 GTSNPN, CDR2 SVGIG (reference sequence). V gave up 3 bases and J gave up 0 bases; unmatched junction bases: 6. The CDR3 has 17 amino acids. DNA of the CDR3: TGTGCCTGGAGAGGGACAGGGGGAAGTGCAACTAATGAAAAACTGTTTTTT. This encodes CAWRGTGGSATNEKLFF.

This clone was picked up a small number of times. The genes are TRBV28 and TRBJ1-1; no firm D call. The CDR3 has 12 residues. V lost 6 bases and J 4 bases, leaving 9 bases between the germline ends. Germline V gene data show CDR1 as MDHEN and CDR2 as SYDVKM. The CDR3 DNA reads as TGTGCCAGCAGCTCTCCTACCACTGAAGCTTTCTTT. Protein product: CASSSPTTEAFF.

This sequence joins TRBV19 and TRBJ1-1; D call uncertain. V was trimmed by 7 bases and J by 12 bases, leaving 27 bases between them. The CDR3 is made up of 15 amino acids. Germline assignment: CDR1 LNHDA and CDR2 SQIVND (reference sequence). The CDR3, as DNA: TGTGCCAGTATTTCATTTATGGGAGGGCCGTTGGGGACTTTCTTT. This translates into CASISFMGGPLGTFF.

At least ten counts were recorded for this clone. The chain combines TRBV7-9 with TRBJ2-1; maybe TRBD2 (6 bases). CDR1 and CDR2 from the germline V gene are SEHNR and FQNEAQ (reference sequence). V lost 5 bases and J lost 4, with 15 bases in between. This CDR3 is built from 15 residues. CDR3 loop: CASSPVGGAYNEQFF. The CDR3, as DNA: TGTGCCAGCAGCCCCGTGGGCGGGGCTTACAATGAGCAGTTCTTC.

The genes are TRBV3-1 (or the pseudogene TRBV3-2) and TRBJ1-6, with D maybe TRBD1 (6 bases). Trimming took off 5 bases at V and 10 bases at J, with 15 bases between the two ends. The CDR3 is 14 amino acids. Germline V gives CDR1 LGHDT, CDR2 YNNKEL (reference sequence). CDR3: CASSSGTLVSPLHF. CDR3 sequence (DNA): TGTGCCAGCAGCTCCGGGACACTCGTATCACCCCTCCACTTT.

Many counts were recorded for this clone. This sequence joins TRBV11-2 and TRBJ2-2; 11 bases align to TRBD2. Germline V gene sequence: CDR1 SGHAT, CDR2 FQNNGV. The CDR3 has 16 residues. V lost 5 bases and J lost 5; bases outside the gene matches: 7. This CDR3 reads CASSPSGGIRTGELFF. CDR3 sequence (DNA): TGTGCCAGCAGCCCTAGCGGGGGGATCAGGACCGGGGAGCTGTTTTTT.

This clone is termed medium-sized. J is TRBJ1-4 and V is TRBV28; D is ambiguous. With 6 bases removed from V and 8 bases from J, the gap between germline ends came to 13 bases. Germline values: CDR1 MDHEN, CDR2 SYDVKM. This CDR3 contains 13 residues. The CDR3 coding sequence is TGTGCCAGCAGCCCGGTTCCGAGGGAAAAACTGTTTTTT. Its protein is CASSPVPREKLFF. The full variable domain, rest sourced from reference TRBV28 and TRBJ1-4, is DVKVTQSSRYLVKRTGEKVFLECVQDMDHENMFWYRQDPGLGLRLIYFSYDVKMKEKGDIPEGYSVSREKKERFSLILESASTNQTSMYLCASSPVPREKLFFGSGTQLSVL.

J is TRBJ2-2 and V is TRBV4-1, with 11 bases matching TRBD2. The CDR3 contains 19 residues. J was trimmed by 6 bases and V by 1 base; bases with no gene match: 13. In germline, CDR1 is MGHRA, CDR2 YSYEKL. In nucleotides, the CDR3 is TGCGCCAGCAGCCAAGTCTATCCAGGGGGACTAGCGGTCCCCGGGGAGCTGTTTTTT. Its protein is CASSQVYPGGLAVPGELFF.

This clone was seen at least ten times. V is TRBV3-1 (or the pseudogene TRBV3-2) and J is TRBJ2-3; 7 bases map to TRBD2. V trimming: 1 base; J trimming: 3 bases; junction bases outside the gene matches: 4. This CDR3 has 15 amino acids. CDR1 and CDR2 from the germline V gene are LGHDT and YNNKEL (reference sequence). As DNA, the CDR3 is TGTGCCAGCAGCCAAGGCGGGAGTTTAACAGATACGCAGTATTTT. Translated: CASSQGGSLTDTQYF.

The CDR3 loop is CASSPYSGLATDTQYF. The CDR3 nucleotides are TGCGCCAGCAGCCCTTACTCGGGTCTAGCAACAGATACGCAGTATTTT. V usage is TRBV4-3 and J usage is TRBJ2-3; possible D gene TRBD2, 5 bases. Trimming stripped 4 bases from V and 3 bases from J, with 17 bases between. The CDR3 has 16 amino acids. CDR1 and CDR2 (germline): LGHNA, YSLEER.

The chain uses TRBV5-5 and TRBJ2-3; 16 bases are shared with TRBD2. Germline CDR1 and CDR2: SGHKS and YYEKEE (reference sequence). The CDR3 length is 18 residues. V was clipped by 0 bases and J by 2 bases; unmatched bases: 3. CDR3: CASSLVGTSGGATDTQYF. CDR3 DNA sequence: TGTGCCAGCAGCTTGGTCGGGACTAGCGGGGGGGCCACAGATACGCAGTATTTT.

The chain couples TRBV7-2 to TRBJ2-3; 9 bases map to TRBD1. CDR1 is SGHTA, CDR2 FQGNSA, per germline. The V gene end was trimmed by 5 bases and the J gene end by 2 bases; junction bases not matched to a gene: 8. The CDR3 consists of 16 residues. CDR3 sequence: CASSLVGQGITDTQYF. In DNA, the CDR3 is TGTGCCAGCAGCCTAGTGGGACAGGGAATCACAGATACGCAGTATTTT.

This chain joins TRBV18 and TRBJ1-3, with TRBD1 as a possible D gene (5 bases). The germline V gene has CDR1 KGHSH and CDR2 LQKENI. Trimming took off 4 bases at V and 2 bases at J, with 12 bases between the two ends. The CDR3 has 15 residues. As DNA, the CDR3 is TGTGCCAGCTCACAACTGACAGCCACTGGAAACACCATATATTTT. The encoded protein is CASSQLTATGNTIYF.

A few counts support this clone. The chain carries TRBV27 and TRBJ1-4; TRBD1 aligns across 8 bases. V shed 6 bases, J shed 4 bases, and the junction held 1 base outside the gene matches. From germline, CDR1 is MNHEY and CDR2 SMNVEV (reference sequence). This CDR3 region has 13 residues. CDR3 nucleotides: TGTGCCAGCAGGGACAGGGTTAATGAAAAACTGTTTTTT. As protein: CASRDRVNEKLFF.

The chain joins TRBV12-3 or TRBV12-4 to TRBJ2-1; 8 nucleotides match TRBD2. Unmatched junction bases numbered 7, after V lost 6 bases and J lost 9 bases. The CDR3 totals 13 residues. The CDR3 loop reads CASRRHGGGEQFF. As DNA, the CDR3 is TGTGCCAGCAGGCGCCACGGGGGGGGTGAGCAGTTCTTC.

The gene calls are TRBV19 and TRBJ1-2, with 8 bases lining up with TRBD1. There are 15 residues in the CDR3. The V gene's germline CDR1 is LNHDA and CDR2 SQIVND (reference sequence). V was clipped by 6 bases and J by 4 bases; unmatched bases: 10. The CDR3 nucleotides read TGTGCCAGTAGACCCGACAGGGGAGGACTCTATGGCTACACCTTC. Residues: CASRPDRGGLYGYTF.

On this clone: One end of the junction is discordant with germline, which a read error may explain. Different DNA sequences within this sample yield the same CDR3. The chain links TRBV6-5 to TRBJ2-1, with D possibly matching TRBD1 (5 bases). The length of the CDR3 is 15 residues. Germline CDR1 reads MNHEY; CDR2 reads SVGAGI. The CDR3 region is CASSYERNRQGSIIF. CDR3 nucleotide sequence: TGTGCCAGCAGTTACGAAAGAAACAGGCAGGGCAGTATTATCTTC.

J is TRBJ1-4 and V is TRBV18; tentative D call: TRBD1 (6 bases). Trimming shortened V by 2 bases and J by 7 bases, and 11 bases separated the two germline ends. This CDR3 is built from 14 residues. Germline V lookup: CDR1 KGHSH, CDR2 LQKENI. The CDR3 protein is CASSPGTGTEKLFF. The DNA for the CDR3 is TGTGCCAGCTCACCAGGAACAGGGACTGAAAAACTGTTTTTT.

V gene TRBV19 combines with J gene TRBJ2-7; possibly TRBD1 for D (6 bases). Germline assignment: CDR1 LNHDA and CDR2 SQIVND (reference sequence). This CDR3 region has 13 residues. Trimming took off 7 bases at V and 13 bases at J, with 23 bases between the two ends. As DNA, the CDR3 is TGTGCCAGTAAGGACCAGGGGTCGTCCCACCTTTACTTC. Translated, it gives CASKDQGSSHLYF.

The J gene is TRBJ1-6, the V gene TRBV7-9; D possibly corresponds to TRBD1 (5 bases). The germline V gene has CDR1 SEHNR and CDR2 FQNEAQ (reference sequence). V was shortened by 1 base and J by 8 bases, with 12 bases between the two germline ends. The CDR3 extends over 15 amino acids. As DNA, the CDR3 is TGTGCCAGCAGCTTAGAAGGGTGGGGCTATTCACCCCTCCACTTT. This codes for CASSLEGWGYSPLHF.

This chain joins TRBV6-5 and TRBJ2-5; TRBD2 matches 11 bases. Per germline, CDR1 MNHEY and CDR2 SVGAGI. The junction had 4 bases not matched to a gene; V was cut back by 6 bases and J by 1 base. CDR3 length equals 15 residues. The CDR3: CASRTGLAGQETQYF. The CDR3 DNA reads as TGTGCCAGCAGGACTGGACTAGCGGGCCAAGAGACCCAGTACTTC.

V gene TRBV28 combines with J gene TRBJ2-7; 12 bases are a match to TRBD1. The CDR3 consists of 16 residues. Unmatched junction bases numbered 7, after V lost 1 base and J lost 6 bases. The germline V gene encodes CDR1 MDHEN and CDR2 SYDVKM. The CDR3, as DNA: TGTGCCAGCAGTTTATCGGGGACAGGGGGCAAAGGCGAGCAGTACTTC. Residues: CASSLSGTGGKGEQYF.

This chain links TRBV24-1 with TRBJ2-1; D gene uncertain. The CDR3 consists of 12 residues. Germline V CDR1 and CDR2: KGHDR, SFDVKD. V shed 9 bases and J shed 7 bases, with 12 bases lying between them. The CDR3 spells CATSASRNEQFF. CDR3 nucleotide sequence: TGTGCCACCTCGGCTTCCAGGAATGAGCAGTTCTTC.